These 28 T cell receptor beta chains share one sample of origin, sequenced in a study of PD-L1 blockade in urothelial cancer (dated by TCRdb to about 2017). The library was produced with the immunoSEQ multiplex PCR assay. TCRdb limited this immuneACCESS table to in-frame rearrangements with V and J called. A share of clones is missing; checked studies link under half to unresolved V genes, and the rest is unexplained. This sample is represented by 40,000 or so clones; 82% of them were singletons. Roughly a sixth of the sample belongs to the ten largest clones. Specimen: PBMCs, collected around atezolizumab (anti-PD-L1) treatment. The receptors derive from a man in his sixties with urothelial cancer.

The V and J genes are TRBV30 and TRBJ2-3; D is unresolved. The length of the CDR3 is 13 residues. Trimming shortened V by 5 bases and J by 4 bases, and 13 bases separated the two germline ends. Germline CDR1 reads GTSNPN; CDR2 reads SVGIG (reference sequence). In DNA form, the CDR3 reads TGTGCCTGGCTAATCCGATTTCCAGATACGCAGTATTTT. Encoded protein: CAWLIRFPDTQYF.

V gene TRBV19 combines with J gene TRBJ1-4; TRBD1 matches at 9 bases. This CDR3 region has 16 residues. The germline V gene has CDR1 LNHDA and CDR2 SQIVND (reference sequence). V lost 5 bases, J lost 2 bases, and 6 bases stayed unmatched. CDR3 in DNA: TGTGCCAGTAGTGTCCGTGGGACAGGGACTAATGAAAAACTGTTTTTT. It codes for CASSVRGTGTNEKLFF.

Only a few counts were recorded for this clone. V and J are TRBV5-1 and TRBJ1-6; 8 bases fit TRBD1. CDR3 length: 15 amino acids. V lost 1 base and J lost 8; bases outside the gene matches: 5. Germline CDR1 SGHRS, CDR2 YFSETQ. The CDR3 is CASSLTGQGDSPLHF. The CDR3 coding sequence is TGCGCCAGCAGCTTGACCGGACAGGGCGATTCACCCCTCCACTTT.

This rearrangement joins TRBV28 to TRBJ2-7, with 9 bases lining up with TRBD2. Unmatched junction bases numbered 7, after V lost 5 bases and J lost 2 bases. Germline-derived CDR1 and CDR2 are MDHEN and SYDVKM. The CDR3 has 15 residues. DNA of the CDR3: TGTGCCAGCAGTCGCCCAGCGGGGGGCGCCTACGAGCAGTACTTC. Encoded protein: CASSRPAGGAYEQYF.

This sequence joins TRBV27 and TRBJ2-7; TRBD1 aligns across 7 bases. There are 15 residues in the CDR3. Germline CDR1 MNHEY, CDR2 SMNVEV (reference sequence). Trimming removed 5 bases from V and 4 bases from J; junction bases left unmatched: 11. The CDR3 here is CASSGRDSNLYEQYF. CDR3 DNA: TGTGCCAGCAGTGGCCGGGACAGCAACCTTTACGAGCAGTACTTC.

The table lists this clone with a count of one. The rearrangement joins TRBV2 to TRBJ2-3; 7 bases are a match to TRBD1. Germline CDR1 SNHLY, CDR2 FYNNEI. The CDR3 totals 16 residues. V gave up 5 bases and J gave up 3 bases; unmatched junction bases: 11. The CDR3 region is CASSRETGRRTDTQYF. The CDR3 nucleotides are TGTGCCAGCAGTAGGGAGACAGGGCGACGGACAGATACGCAGTATTTT.

This clone turned up a few times. V and J are TRBV10-3 and TRBJ2-3; D perhaps matches TRBD1 (6 bases). The ends were cut back, 4 bases at V and 0 bases at J, with 14 bases in the middle. CDR1 is ENHRY, CDR2 SYGVKD, per germline. The CDR3 is made up of 16 amino acids. CDR3 DNA sequence: TGTGCCATCAGTGGACTTAGCAGGGGAAGCACAGATACGCAGTATTTT. This codes for CAISGLSRGSTDTQYF.

This chain joins TRBV13 and TRBJ2-7; a possible D gene is TRBD1 (5 bases). V shed 5 bases and J shed 3 bases, with 11 bases lying between them. The CDR3 contains 13 residues. The germline gives CDR1 PRHDT, CDR2 FYEKMQ (reference sequence). The CDR3 nucleotides read TGTGCCAGCAGCCCCGCAACAGGCTACGAGCAGTACTTC. This sequence encodes CASSPATGYEQYF.

The rearrangement links TRBV2 to TRBJ1-2, with 8 bases that match TRBD1. Germline-derived CDR1 and CDR2 are SNHLY and FYNNEI. This CDR3 has 13 amino acids. Germline trimming cut 6 bases from V and 8 bases from J; bases unmatched to any gene: 8. CDR3 bases: TGTGCCAGCAGCAGGACAGGGACCGTCGGCTACACCTTC. This codes for CASSRTGTVGYTF.

The J gene is TRBJ1-2, the V gene TRBV19; 12 nucleotides match TRBD1. This CDR3 has 14 residues. Germline assignment: CDR1 LNHDA and CDR2 SQIVND (reference sequence). The V segment lost 9 bases and the J segment 3 bases; nucleotides outside the gene matches: 5. The CDR3 reads CASGTGGKDYGYTF. The CDR3 DNA sequence: TGTGCCAGCGGGACAGGGGGCAAGGACTATGGCTACACCTTC. Full variable domain (missing parts from reference TRBV19 and TRBJ1-2): DGGITQSPKYLFRKEGQNVTLSCEQNLNHDAMYWYRQDPGQGLRLIYYSQIVNDFQKGDIAEGYSVSREKKESFPLTVTSAQKNPTAFYLCASGTGGKDYGYTFGSGTRLTVV.

This clone appeared a single time. The chain is built from TRBV7-2 and TRBJ2-1, with a weak D call TRBD1 (5 bases). CDR3 length: 14 residues. Deletions cut 5 bases from V and 3 bases from J, with 11 bases between. Per the germline V gene, CDR1 is SGHTA and CDR2 is FQGNSA. CDR3 region: CASSPQTDYNEQFF. In DNA, the CDR3 is TGTGCCAGCAGCCCCCAGACAGACTACAATGAGCAGTTCTTC.

The chain uses TRBV5-1 and TRBJ2-7; 8 bases match TRBD2. This CDR3 has 15 residues. Germline trimming cut 4 bases from V and 5 bases from J; bases unmatched to any gene: 11. Germline CDR1 is SGHRS and CDR2 is YFSETQ. CDR3 in amino acids: CASSPEGLGKDEQYF. In nucleotides, the CDR3 is TGCGCCAGCAGCCCTGAGGGACTAGGGAAGGACGAGCAGTACTTC.

The chain is built from TRBV19 and TRBJ1-2; the D is unclear. CDR1 is LNHDA and CDR2 is SQIVND in the germline V gene (reference sequence). Trimming shortened V by 10 bases and J by 4 bases, and 22 bases separated the two germline ends. This CDR3 is 15 amino acids long. CDR3 in amino acids: CATSVFSDFFYGYTF. CDR3 nucleotides: TGTGCCACTTCAGTCTTCTCTGACTTTTTCTATGGCTACACCTTC.

The rearrangement joins TRBV5-1 to TRBJ2-6; D perhaps matches TRBD1 (6 bases). The germline gives CDR1 SGHRS, CDR2 YFSETQ. The V gene lost 2 bases and the J gene lost 2 bases, with 11 bases spanning the gap. The CDR3 length is 16 residues. CDR3 loop: CASSLQGPAGANVLTF. The DNA of the CDR3 is TGCGCCAGCAGCTTACAGGGCCCGGCTGGGGCCAACGTCCTGACTTTC.

This clone was seen a handful of times. This chain connects TRBV25-1 to TRBJ2-1; possibly TRBD2 for D (7 bases). Trimming took off 3 bases at V and 7 bases at J, with 16 bases between the two ends. The length of the CDR3 is 15 residues. Germline V lookup: CDR1 MGHDK, CDR2 SYGVNS. The CDR3 spells CASSDETGGGNEQFF. For the CDR3, the DNA is TGTGCCAGCAGTGATGAAACGGGGGGCGGGAATGAGCAGTTCTTC.

V and J are TRBV4-1 and TRBJ2-7, with D possibly TRBD2 on 5 matching bases. The CDR3 is 14 residues long. The germline V and J ends were trimmed by 4 bases and 4 bases, with 14 bases remaining between them. CDR1 is MGHRA and CDR2 is YSYEKL in the germline V gene. For the CDR3, the DNA is TGCGCCAGCAGCCTCGACTATACCGGGTACGAGCAGTACTTC. Encoded protein: CASSLDYTGYEQYF.

The chain recombines TRBV10-1 with TRBJ2-3, with TRBD1 as a possible D gene (6 bases). The germline V and J ends were trimmed by 6 bases and 0 bases, with 16 bases remaining between them. Per germline, CDR1 WNHNN and CDR2 SYGVQD (reference sequence). The CDR3 is 16 residues long. The CDR3 protein is CASSPLDSSSTDTQYF. The CDR3 DNA is TGCGCCAGCAGCCCGCTGGACAGCTCTAGCACAGATACGCAGTATTTT.

This clone has more than one count but fewer than ten. V and J are TRBV6-5 and TRBJ2-1; 9 bases agree with TRBD2. Trimming at V came to 6 bases and at J to 4 bases, leaving 7 bases not matched to a gene. The V gene's germline CDR1 is MNHEY and CDR2 SVGAGI. This CDR3 has 15 amino acids. CDR3 nucleotides: TGTGCCAGCAGACCTCTAGCGGGGCCTTACAATGAGCAGTTCTTC. Amino acid sequence: CASRPLAGPYNEQFF.

The V and J genes are TRBV5-4 and TRBJ1-2, with 8 bases matching TRBD1. The CDR3 loop spans 16 amino acids. Trimming cost V 0 bases and J 6 bases; bases outside gene matches: 10. The germline CDR1 and CDR2 sequences are SGHNT and YYREEE (reference sequence). The DNA for the CDR3 is TGTGCCAGCAGCTTGGCCAAGGGGACAGGTGGACATGGCTACACCTTC. This codes for CASSLAKGTGGHGYTF.

This rearrangement joins TRBV7-2 to TRBJ2-7, with 9 bases identical to TRBD2. Germline V gene sequence: CDR1 SGHTA, CDR2 FQGNSA. The CDR3 has 16 amino acids. The ends lost 5 bases at V and 0 bases at J; junction bases unmatched: 8. The CDR3 spells CASSAGGTSSSYEQYF. DNA for the CDR3: TGTGCCAGCAGCGCGGGAGGGACGTCAAGCTCCTACGAGCAGTACTTC.

This chain joins TRBV13 and TRBJ2-3; D is undetermined. Germline V gene data show CDR1 as PRHDT and CDR2 as FYEKMQ (reference sequence). Trimming cost V 0 bases and J 4 bases, with 5 bases left between them. The CDR3 is 13 residues long. CDR3 nucleotide sequence: TGTGCCAGCAGCTTAGGTCGGGCAGATACGCAGTATTTT. Its translation: CASSLGRADTQYF.

This clone was counted only a few times. The J gene is TRBJ2-2, the V gene TRBV29-1, with 14 bases matching TRBD2. V was clipped by 6 bases and J by 7 bases; unmatched bases: 7. The CDR3 consists of 15 residues. Germline CDR1 reads SQVTM; CDR2 reads ANQGSEA. In DNA form, the CDR3 reads TGCAGCGTGGCGACTAGCGGGGGGGCGCTCGGGGAGCTGTTTTTT. Protein sequence: CSVATSGGALGELFF.

The chain carries TRBV14 and TRBJ2-1; D is ambiguous. V was trimmed by 4 bases and J by 5 bases, leaving 9 bases between them. Germline values: CDR1 SGHDN, CDR2 FVKESK. The CDR3 has 13 residues. The CDR3 DNA reads TGTGCCAGCAGCCCTAACTTTAACAATGAGCAGTTCTTC. Its protein is CASSPNFNNEQFF.

The chain has TRBV7-9 and TRBJ1-1; D remains unclear. The CDR3 has 14 amino acids. Trimming pared 5 bases from V and 3 bases from J, leaving 13 bases between. The germline gives CDR1 SEHNR, CDR2 FQNEAQ (reference sequence). This CDR3 is CASSVQRRDTEAFF. The CDR3 region has the DNA TGTGCCAGCAGCGTACAACGGAGGGACACTGAAGCTTTCTTT. The complete variable domain, with remaining parts taken from reference TRBV7-9 and TRBJ1-1, reads DTGVSQNPRHKITKRGQNVTFRCDPISEHNRLYWYRQTLGQGPEFLTYFQNEAQLEKSRLLSDRFSAERPKGSFSTLEIQRTEQGDSAMYLCASSVQRRDTEAFFGQGTRLTVV.

The V gene is TRBV7-9, the J gene TRBJ2-7, with 8 bases fitting TRBD1. J lost 0 bases, V lost 5 bases, and 6 bases had no gene match. CDR1 SEHNR and CDR2 FQNEAQ come from the germline V gene (reference sequence). There are 15 residues in the CDR3. The CDR3 is CASSVTGDYSYEQYF. DNA of the CDR3: TGTGCCAGCAGCGTGACAGGGGATTACTCCTACGAGCAGTACTTC.

On this clone: Its ends do not fully match the called genes, so a read error is possible. The V and J genes are TRBV2 and TRBJ2-7, with TRBD1 identical over 7 bases. The CDR3 length is 11 residues. Germline CDR1 SNHLY, CDR2 FYNNEI. This CDR3 reads CASSEGDSYPF. In nucleotides, the CDR3 is TGTGCCAGCAGTGAGGGGGACAGCTACCCCTTC.

The V and J genes are TRBV7-9 and TRBJ2-7; possible D gene TRBD1, 5 bases. The V end lost 5 bases, the J end lost 5 bases, and 22 bases lay between the germline ends. This CDR3 comprises 16 residues. CDR1 is SEHNR and CDR2 is FQNEAQ in the germline V gene (reference sequence). The chain's CDR3 is CASSPGQTLGSHEQYF. The CDR3 DNA follows: TGTGCCAGCAGCCCCGGACAAACGTTAGGGTCGCACGAGCAGTACTTC.

The CDR3 here is CASSLDSLSTDTQYF. The CDR3 DNA follows: TGCGCCAGCAGCTTGGACTCCTTAAGCACAGATACGCAGTATTTT. The rearrangement uses TRBV5-1 and TRBJ2-3; no definite D call. The germline V gene encodes CDR1 SGHRS and CDR2 YFSETQ. Deletions cut 0 bases from V and 0 bases from J, with 8 bases between. This CDR3 spans 15 amino acids.